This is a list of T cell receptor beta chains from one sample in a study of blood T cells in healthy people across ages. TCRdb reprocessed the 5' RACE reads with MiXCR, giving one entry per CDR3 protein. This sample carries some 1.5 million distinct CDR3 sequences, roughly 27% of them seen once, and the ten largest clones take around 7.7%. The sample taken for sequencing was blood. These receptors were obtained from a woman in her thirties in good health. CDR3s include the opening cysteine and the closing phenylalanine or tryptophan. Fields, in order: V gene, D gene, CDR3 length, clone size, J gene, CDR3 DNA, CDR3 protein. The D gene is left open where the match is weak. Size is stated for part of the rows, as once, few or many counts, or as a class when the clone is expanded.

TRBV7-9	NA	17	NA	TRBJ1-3	TGTGCCAGCAGCTCAGATTCGGGCAGATCCTCTGGAAACACCATATATTTT	CASSSDSGRSSGNTIYF
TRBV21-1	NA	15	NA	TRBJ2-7	TGTGCCAGCAGCAAACAGGAATACTGGACCTACGAGCAGTACTTC	CASSKQEYWTYEQYF
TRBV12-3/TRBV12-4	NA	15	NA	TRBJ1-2	TGTGCCAGCAGCCCTAGGGCGGGAGGGGCGTATGGCTACACCTTC	CASSPRAGGAYGYTF
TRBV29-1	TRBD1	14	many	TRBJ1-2	TGCAGCGCCGCGGCACCGACAGGGAGCTATGGCTACACCTTC	CSAAAPTGSYGYTF
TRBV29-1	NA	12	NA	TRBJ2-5	TGCAGCGTCCGGCGGTCGGAAGAGACCCAGTACTTC	CSVRRSEETQYF
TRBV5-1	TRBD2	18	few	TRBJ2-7	TGCGCCAGCAGCTTGGGTCCTAGCGGGACCCAGCGAATCTACGAGCAGTACTTC	CASSLGPSGTQRIYEQYF
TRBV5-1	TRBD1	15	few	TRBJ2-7	TGCGCCAGCAGCTTGAGAACAGGGGCAACCTACGAGCAGTACTTC	CASSLRTGATYEQYF
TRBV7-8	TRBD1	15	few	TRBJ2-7	TGTGCCAGCAGCTTAGAAACAGGGGCTAAGCACGAGCAGTACTTC	CASSLETGAKHEQYF
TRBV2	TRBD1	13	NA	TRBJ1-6	TGTGCCAGCAAAGGGGGCGAGAGTTCACCCCTCCACTTT	CASKGGESSPLHF
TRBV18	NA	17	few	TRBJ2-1	TGTGCCAGCTCACCACCAATAGGGGACCTCCAATACAATGAGCAGTTCTTC	CASSPPIGDLQYNEQFF
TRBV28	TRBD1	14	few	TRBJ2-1	TGTGCCAGCCTCGACAGGGAGTATTTTGATGAGCAGTTCTTC	CASLDREYFDEQFF
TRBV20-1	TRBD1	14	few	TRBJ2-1	TGCAGTGCTTCAACAGGGGGGTCATACAATGAGCAGTTCTTC	CSASTGGSYNEQFF
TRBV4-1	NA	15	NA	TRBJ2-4	TGCGCCAGCAGCCAACGGCTAGCGCCCGAGCTAAGGCAGTACTTC	CASSQRLAPELRQYF
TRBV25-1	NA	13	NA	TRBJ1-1	TGTGCCAGCAGTGAACCCGCTACTTCAGGAGCTTTCTTT	CASSEPATSGAFF
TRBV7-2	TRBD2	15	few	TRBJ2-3	TGTGCCAGCAGCGAGCGGGGGGTTAGCACAGATACGCAGTATTTT	CASSERGVSTDTQYF
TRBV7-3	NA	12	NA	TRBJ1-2	TGTGCCAGCAGCTCGGACAGTCAGGGCTACACCTTC	CASSSDSQGYTF
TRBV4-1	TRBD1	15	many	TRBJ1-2	TGCGCCAGCAGCCAAGGCCCGACAGGGGAACGGGTCTACACCTTC	CASSQGPTGERVYTF
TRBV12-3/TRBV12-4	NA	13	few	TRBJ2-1	TGTGCCAGCAGGCTTCCTTTAGGCAACGAGCAGTTCTTC	CASRLPLGNEQFF
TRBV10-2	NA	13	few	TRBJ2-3	TGCGCCAGCAGTGCAGCCCTCCCAGATACGCAGTATTTT	CASSAALPDTQYF
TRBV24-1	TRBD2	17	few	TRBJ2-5	TGTGCCACCAGCCCCCGTGGTAGGACTAGCGGGGGAGAGACCCAGTACTTC	CATSPRGRTSGGETQYF
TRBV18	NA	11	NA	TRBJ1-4	TGTGCCAGCTCACCGGACCAAAAACTGTTTTTT	CASSPDQKLFF
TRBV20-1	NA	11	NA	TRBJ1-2	TGCAGTGCTAGTGGGAGCGTTGGCTACACCTTC	CSASGSVGYTF
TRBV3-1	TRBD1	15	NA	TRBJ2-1	TGTGCCAGCAGCCAACCGGGACAGGGGGCGCGGGAGCAGTTCTTC	CASSQPGQGAREQFF
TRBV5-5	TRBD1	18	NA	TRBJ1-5	TGTGCCAGCAGCTTACGGGGACAGGGGTCCCCGAGCAATCAGCCCCAGCATTTT	CASSLRGQGSPSNQPQHF
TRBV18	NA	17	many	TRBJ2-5	TGTGCCAGCTCACCCCGGCCGGCAGTCCCGGGGCAAGAGACCCAGTACTTC	CASSPRPAVPGQETQYF
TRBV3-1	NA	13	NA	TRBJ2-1	TGTGCCAGCAGCCAAGATAGTGGAGGAGAGCAGTTCTTC	CASSQDSGGEQFF
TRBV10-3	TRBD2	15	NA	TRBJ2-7	TGTGCCATCAGTGAGGGGACTAGCGGTACCTACGAGCAGTACTTC	CAISEGTSGTYEQYF
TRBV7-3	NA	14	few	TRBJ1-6	TGTGCCAGCAGCTCCCTGGCAGGGTACTCACCCCTCCACTTT	CASSSLAGYSPLHF
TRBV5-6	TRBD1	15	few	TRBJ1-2	TGTGCCAGCAGCATAACGACAGGGTTAGACTATGGCTACACCTTC	CASSITTGLDYGYTF
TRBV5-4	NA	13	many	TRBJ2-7	TGTGCCCATCAACGGGGTCAGACCTACGAGCAGTACTTC	CAHQRGQTYEQYF
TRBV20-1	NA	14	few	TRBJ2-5	TGCAGTGCTAGCGGGGAAGCGGGCGAGGAGACCCAGTACTTC	CSASGEAGEETQYF
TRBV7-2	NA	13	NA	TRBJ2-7	TGTGCCAGCAGCTCCGGGGTCTGTTACGAGCAGTACTTC	CASSSGVCYEQYF
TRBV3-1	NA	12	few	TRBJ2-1	TGTGCCAGCAGCCAAGGCTGGGGTGAGCAGTTCTTC	CASSQGWGEQFF
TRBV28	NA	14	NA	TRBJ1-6	TGTGCCAGCAGTTTGAGCTCCTATAATTCACCCCCCCACTTT	CASSLSSYNSPPHF
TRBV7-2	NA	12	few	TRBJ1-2	TGTGCCAGCAGGTTACAGGGCAGGGGCTACACCTTC	CASRLQGRGYTF
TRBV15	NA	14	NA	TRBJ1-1	TGTGCCACCAGCAGCGGCAGGGTGAACACTGAAGCTTTCTTT	CATSSGRVNTEAFF
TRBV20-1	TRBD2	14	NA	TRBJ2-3	TGCAGTGCTAGATCACTAGCGAGATCTGATACGCAGTATTTT	CSARSLARSDTQYF
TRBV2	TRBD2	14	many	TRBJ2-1	TGTGCCAGCAGTGTACTAGCGGGCTACAATGAGCAGTTCTTC	CASSVLAGYNEQFF
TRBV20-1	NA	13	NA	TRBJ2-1	TGCAGTGCCGGGACTCCAACGGACGATGAGCAGTTCTTC	CSAGTPTDDEQFF
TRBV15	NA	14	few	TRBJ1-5	TGTGCCACCAGCAGCCGGGACCTTAATCAGCTCCAGCATTTT	CATSSRDLNQLQHF
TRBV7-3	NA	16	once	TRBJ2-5	TGTGCCAGCAGCTTAAGGGGCGGGGCAGGGTTTCAGACCCAGTACTTC	CASSLRGGAGFQTQYF
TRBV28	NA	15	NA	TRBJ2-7	TGTGCCAGCAGCCTGGCGAGGAGCGGACCCTACGAGCAGTACTTC	CASSLARSGPYEQYF
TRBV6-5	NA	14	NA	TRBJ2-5	TGTGCCAGCGCGAACCGGGACTTTCAAGAGACCCAGTACTTC	CASANRDFQETQYF
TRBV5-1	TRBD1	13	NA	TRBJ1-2	TGCGCCAGCAGCGAACAGGGACAGGGGGGCTACACCTTC	CASSEQGQGGYTF
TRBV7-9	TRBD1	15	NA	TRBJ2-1	TGTGCCAGCCTCACTGGACAGGGGCCGGAGAATGAGCAGTTCTTC	CASLTGQGPENEQFF
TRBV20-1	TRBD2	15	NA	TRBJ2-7	TGCAGTGCTACAGCACGAGCTAGCGGGAGCTATGAGCAGTACTTC	CSATARASGSYEQYF
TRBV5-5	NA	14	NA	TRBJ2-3	TGTGCCAGCAGCACGGACTGGATGGCAGATACGCAGTATTTT	CASSTDWMADTQYF
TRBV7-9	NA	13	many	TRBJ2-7	TGCGCCAGCAGCTTTCCGAGGGGAGACGAGCAGTACTTC	CASSFPRGDEQYF
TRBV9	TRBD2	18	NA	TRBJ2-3	TGTGCCAGCAGCCCAGAATTGGGGGGGGAAACTAGCACAGATACGCAGTATTTT	CASSPELGGETSTDTQYF
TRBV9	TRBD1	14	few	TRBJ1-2	TGTGCCAGCAGCCCCGGACAGGGGGCGGAGGGCTACACCTTC	CASSPGQGAEGYTF
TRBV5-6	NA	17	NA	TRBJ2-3	TGTGCCAGCAGCAAGACCGTGGTGGCCGGCCACACAGATACGCAGTATTTT	CASSKTVVAGHTDTQYF
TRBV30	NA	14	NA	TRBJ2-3	TGTGCCTGGAGTGTACATGGGGCCACAGATACGCAGTATTTT	CAWSVHGATDTQYF
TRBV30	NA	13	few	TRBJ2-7	TGTGCCTGGAGTTTTCAGGGTAGAGACGAGCAGTACTTC	CAWSFQGRDEQYF